A single sample gave rise to the 5 T cell receptor beta chains below, sequenced in a study of blood T cell repertoires in COVID-19. The protocol was immunoSEQ multiplex PCR, while the TCRdb copy is restricted to in-frame clones and leaves out a portion. The profile shows hundreds of thousands of clones, around 90% of them singletons. The specimen was PBMCs or T cells enriched from blood (not recorded which). The receptors were sampled from a woman in her twenties or thirties who had recovered from COVID-19.

The chain recombines TRBV5-4 with TRBJ1-2; D ambiguous. The V gene lost 4 bases and the J gene lost 7 bases, with 14 bases spanning the gap. From germline, CDR1 is SGHNT and CDR2 YYREEE (reference sequence). The CDR3 runs 13 residues. The CDR3 is CASSPREVVGYTF. CDR3 bases: TGTGCCAGCAGCCCAAGGGAGGTGGTTGGCTACACCTTC.

The chain joins TRBV27 to TRBJ2-1; 7 bases align to TRBD2. The germline V gene has CDR1 MNHEY and CDR2 SMNVEV (reference sequence). V shed 8 bases, J shed 8 bases, and the junction held 15 bases outside the gene matches. The CDR3 is 15 amino acids. CDR3 loop: CASGRGGPPDYEQFF. DNA of the CDR3: TGTGCCAGCGGACGGGGAGGGCCCCCTGACTATGAGCAGTTCTTC.

The chain couples TRBV30 to TRBJ1-1; weak D call: TRBD1 (5 bases). This CDR3 is 12 amino acids long. Germline V gene sequence: CDR1 GTSNPN, CDR2 SVGIG (reference sequence). The germline V and J ends were trimmed by 3 bases and 5 bases, with 10 bases remaining between them. The CDR3 DNA reads TGTGCCTGGAGCAGGGTGGGGACTGAAGCTTTCTTT. This encodes CAWSRVGTEAFF.

The V call is TRBV2, the J call TRBJ2-1, with D tentatively TRBD2 (6 bases). Germline CDR1 SNHLY, CDR2 FYNNEI. Trimming cost V 10 bases and J 4 bases, with 23 bases left between them. CDR3 size: 16 residues. The CDR3 DNA is TGTGCCACCCAATCTGTTAGCGGCCACTTATACAATGAGCAGTTCTTC. The encoded protein is CATQSVSGHLYNEQFF.

J is TRBJ1-6 and V is TRBV27; TRBD1 aligns across 8 bases. V shed 3 bases and J 0 bases; nucleotides not matched to a gene: 16. CDR3 length: 21 amino acids. CDR1 is MNHEY and CDR2 is SMNVEV in the germline V gene (reference sequence). The CDR3 coding sequence is TGTGCCAGCAGTTTCGTGGGACAGGCACCGACAATGGACTCCTATAATTCACCCCTCCACTTT. Its protein is CASSFVGQAPTMDSYNSPLHF.